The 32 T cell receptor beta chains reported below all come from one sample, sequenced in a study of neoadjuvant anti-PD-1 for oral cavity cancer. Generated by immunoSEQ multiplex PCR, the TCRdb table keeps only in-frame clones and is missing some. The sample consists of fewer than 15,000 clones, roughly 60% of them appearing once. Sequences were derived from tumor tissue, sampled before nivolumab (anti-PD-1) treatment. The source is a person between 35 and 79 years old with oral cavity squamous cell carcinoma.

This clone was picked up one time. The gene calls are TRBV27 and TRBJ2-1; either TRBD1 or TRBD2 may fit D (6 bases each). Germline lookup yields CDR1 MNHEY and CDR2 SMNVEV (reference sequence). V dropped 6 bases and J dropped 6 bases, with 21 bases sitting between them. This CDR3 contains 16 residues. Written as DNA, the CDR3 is TGTGCCAGCAGCCCCGGGGGCTCAGGAGGGCTCAATGAGCAGTTCTTC. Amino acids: CASSPGGSGGLNEQFF.

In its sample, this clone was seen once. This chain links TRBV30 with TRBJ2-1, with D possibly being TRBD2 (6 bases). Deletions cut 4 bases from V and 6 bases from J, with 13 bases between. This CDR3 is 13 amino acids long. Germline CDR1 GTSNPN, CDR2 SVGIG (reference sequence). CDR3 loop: CAWNGLATNEQFF. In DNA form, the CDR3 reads TGTGCCTGGAACGGGCTAGCGACCAATGAGCAGTTCTTC.

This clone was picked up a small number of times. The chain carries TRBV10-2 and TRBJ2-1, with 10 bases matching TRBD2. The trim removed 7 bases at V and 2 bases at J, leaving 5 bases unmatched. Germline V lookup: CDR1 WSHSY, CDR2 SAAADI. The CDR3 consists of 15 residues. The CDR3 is CASMLAGAAYNEQFF. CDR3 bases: TGCGCCAGCATGCTAGCGGGAGCCGCCTACAATGAGCAGTTCTTC.

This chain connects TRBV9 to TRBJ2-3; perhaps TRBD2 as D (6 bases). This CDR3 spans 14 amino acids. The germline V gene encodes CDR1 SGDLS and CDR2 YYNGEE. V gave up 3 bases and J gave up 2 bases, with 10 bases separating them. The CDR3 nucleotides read TGTGCCAGCAGCGGTAGCGGTCCCACAGATACGCAGTATTTT. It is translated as CASSGSGPTDTQYF.

The CDR3 bases are TGTGCCAGCGCCCGGCGGGGAAACACAGATACGCAGTATTTT. Its translation is CASARRGNTDTQYF. The chain combines TRBV11-2 with TRBJ2-3; D is perhaps TRBD2 (6 bases). Trimming took off 8 bases at V and 2 bases at J, with 14 bases between the two ends. The CDR3 totals 14 residues. In germline, CDR1 is SGHAT, CDR2 FQNNGV. Using reference TRBV11-2 and TRBJ2-3 for the parts outside the CDR3, the full variable domain is EAGVAQSPRYKIIEKRQSVAFWCNPISGHATLYWYQQILGQGPKLLIQFQNNGVVDDSQLPKDRFSAERLKGVDSTLKIQPAKLEDSAVYLCASARRGNTDTQYFGPGTRLTVL.

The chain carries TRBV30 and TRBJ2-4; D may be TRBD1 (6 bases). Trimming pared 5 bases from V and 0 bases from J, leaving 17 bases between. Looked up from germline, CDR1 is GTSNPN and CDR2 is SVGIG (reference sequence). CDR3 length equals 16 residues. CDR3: CAWVPGQGLAKNIQYF. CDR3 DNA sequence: TGTGCCTGGGTCCCAGGGCAGGGGCTAGCCAAAAACATTCAGTACTTC.

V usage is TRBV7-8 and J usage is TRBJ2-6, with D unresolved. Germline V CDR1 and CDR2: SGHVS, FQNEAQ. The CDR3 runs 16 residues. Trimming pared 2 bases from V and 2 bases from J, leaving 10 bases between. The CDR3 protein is CASSLSWVAGANVLTF. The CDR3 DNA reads TGTGCCAGCAGCTTATCGTGGGTGGCTGGGGCCAACGTCCTGACTTTC.

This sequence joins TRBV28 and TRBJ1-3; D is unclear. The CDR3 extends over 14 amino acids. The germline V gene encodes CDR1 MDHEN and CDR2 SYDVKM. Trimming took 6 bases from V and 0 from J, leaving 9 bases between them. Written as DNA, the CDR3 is TGTGCCAGCAGAACAGCTAACTCTGGAAACACCATATATTTT. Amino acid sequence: CASRTANSGNTIYF.

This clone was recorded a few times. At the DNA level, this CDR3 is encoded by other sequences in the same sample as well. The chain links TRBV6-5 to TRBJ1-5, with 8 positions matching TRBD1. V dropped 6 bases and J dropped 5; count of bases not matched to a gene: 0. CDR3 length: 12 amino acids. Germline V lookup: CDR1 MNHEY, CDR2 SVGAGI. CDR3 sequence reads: CASRQGDQPQHF. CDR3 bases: TGTGCCAGCAGACAGGGGGATCAGCCCCAGCATTTT.

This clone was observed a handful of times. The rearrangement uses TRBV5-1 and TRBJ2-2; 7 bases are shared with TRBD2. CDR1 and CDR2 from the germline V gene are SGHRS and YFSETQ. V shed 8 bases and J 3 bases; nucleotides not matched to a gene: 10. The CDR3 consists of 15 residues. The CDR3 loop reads CASQRLGGDTGELFF. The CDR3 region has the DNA TGCGCCAGTCAACGGCTGGGAGGGGACACCGGGGAGCTGTTTTTT.

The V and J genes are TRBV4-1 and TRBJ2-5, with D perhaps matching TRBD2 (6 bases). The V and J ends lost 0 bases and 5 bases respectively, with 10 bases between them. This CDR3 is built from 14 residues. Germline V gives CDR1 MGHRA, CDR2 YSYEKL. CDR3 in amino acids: CASSQDLRGETQYF. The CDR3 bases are TGCGCCAGCAGCCAAGATCTGCGGGGTGAGACCCAGTACTTC.

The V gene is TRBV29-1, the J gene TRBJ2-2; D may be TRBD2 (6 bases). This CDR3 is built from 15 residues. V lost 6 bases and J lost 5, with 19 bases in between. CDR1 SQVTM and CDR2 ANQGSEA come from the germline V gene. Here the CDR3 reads CSVHRTSGGTGELFF. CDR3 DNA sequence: TGCAGCGTCCATAGGACGTCTGGAGGGACCGGGGAGCTGTTTTTT.

The CDR3 reads CASAWGAGFYNEQFF. The DNA for the CDR3 is TGTGCCTCCGCCTGGGGCGCAGGGTTCTACAATGAGCAGTTCTTC. The V gene is TRBV6-5, the J gene TRBJ2-1, with D tentatively TRBD1 (5 bases). V lost 11 bases to trimming and J lost 3 bases, with 20 bases between them. CDR3 size: 15 residues. Germline values: CDR1 MNHEY, CDR2 SVGAGI.

The CDR3 coding sequence is TGTGCCAGCAGTCGGGTCCTCAACTCTCAGCCCCAGCATTTT. Its translation: CASSRVLNSQPQHF. The chain joins TRBV6-5 to TRBJ1-5; D ambiguous. This CDR3 is 14 amino acids long. V was trimmed by 5 bases and J by 6 bases, leaving 14 bases between them. Germline V lookup: CDR1 MNHEY, CDR2 SVGAGI.

The CDR3 reads CAISPRDRTDEQYF. The CDR3 coding sequence is TGTGCCATCAGCCCCCGGGACAGGACAGACGAGCAGTACTTC. V is TRBV10-3 and J is TRBJ2-7; 8 bases line up with TRBD1. The CDR3 has 14 residues. CDR1 is ENHRY, CDR2 SYGVKD, per germline. The ends lost 6 bases at V and 5 bases at J; junction bases unmatched: 9.

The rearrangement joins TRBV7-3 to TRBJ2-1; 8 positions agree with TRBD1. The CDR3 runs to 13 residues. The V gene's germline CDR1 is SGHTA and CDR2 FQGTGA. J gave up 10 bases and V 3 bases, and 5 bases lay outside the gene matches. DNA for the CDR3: TGTGCCAGCAGCTTTACAGGGGGAAACGAGCAGTTCTTC. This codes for CASSFTGGNEQFF.

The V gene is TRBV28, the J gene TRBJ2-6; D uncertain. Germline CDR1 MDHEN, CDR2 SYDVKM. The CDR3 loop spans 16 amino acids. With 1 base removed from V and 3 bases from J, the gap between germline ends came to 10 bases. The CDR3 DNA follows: TGTGCCAGCAGTTTATCAACGTCAGGTGGGGCCAACGTCCTGACTTTC. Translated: CASSLSTSGGANVLTF. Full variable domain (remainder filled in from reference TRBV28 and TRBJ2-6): DVKVTQSSRYLVKRTGEKVFLECVQDMDHENMFWYRQDPGLGLRLIYFSYDVKMKEKGDIPEGYSVSREKKERFSLILESASTNQTSMYLCASSLSTSGGANVLTFGAGSRLTVL.

This CDR3 is CASSLAQGSTDTQYF. In DNA form, the CDR3 reads TGTGCCAGCAGCTTGGCTCAGGGAAGCACAGATACGCAGTATTTT. This chain joins TRBV5-4 and TRBJ2-3, with a tentative D call TRBD1 (5 bases). The germline V gene has CDR1 SGHNT and CDR2 YYREEE (reference sequence). Trimming cost V 0 bases and J 0 bases, with 8 bases left between them. The CDR3 contains 15 residues.

CDR3 in DNA: TGCGCCAGCAGCCTAAGGACAGACCCAACTGGCACTGAAGCTTTCTTT. Translation: CASSLRTDPTGTEAFF. The rearrangement joins TRBV5-1 to TRBJ1-1; D perhaps matches TRBD1 (6 bases). Trimming stripped 4 bases from V and 4 bases from J, with 20 bases between. The CDR3 extends over 16 amino acids. Germline V gene lookup returns CDR1 SGHRS and CDR2 YFSETQ.

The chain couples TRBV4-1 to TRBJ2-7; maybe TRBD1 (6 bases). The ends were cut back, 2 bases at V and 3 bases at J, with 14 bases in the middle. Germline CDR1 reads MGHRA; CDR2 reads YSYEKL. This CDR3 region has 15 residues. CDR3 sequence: CASSQSRDTFYEQYF. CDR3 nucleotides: TGCGCCAGCAGCCAATCCCGGGACACCTTCTACGAGCAGTACTTC.

CDR3 bases: TGTGCCATCACCCCGCGAAGAGAGTACACTGAAGCTTTCTTT. It specifies CAITPRREYTEAFF. V is TRBV6-6 and J is TRBJ1-1; D uncertain. CDR1 is MNHNY and CDR2 is SVGAGI in the germline V gene (reference sequence). Trimming removed 10 bases at V and 3 bases at J, with 18 bases between. The length of the CDR3 is 14 residues.

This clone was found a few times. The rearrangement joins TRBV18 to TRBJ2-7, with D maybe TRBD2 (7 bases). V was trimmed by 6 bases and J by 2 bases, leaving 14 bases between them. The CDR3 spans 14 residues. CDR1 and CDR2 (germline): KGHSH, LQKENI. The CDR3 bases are TGTGCCAGCTCGGGGGGGCAGGTGGCCTACGAGCAGTACTTC. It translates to CASSGGQVAYEQYF.

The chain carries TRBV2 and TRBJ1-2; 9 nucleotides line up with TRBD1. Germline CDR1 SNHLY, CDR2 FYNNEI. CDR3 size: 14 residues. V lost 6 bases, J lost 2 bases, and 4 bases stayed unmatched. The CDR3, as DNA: TGTGCCAGCAGCGCCGGGACAGGGAACTATGGCTACACCTTC. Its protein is CASSAGTGNYGYTF. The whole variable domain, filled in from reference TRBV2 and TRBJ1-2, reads EPEVTQTPSHQVTQMGQEVILRCVPISNHLYFYWYRQILGQKVEFLVSFYNNEISEKSEIFDDQFSVERPDGSNFTLKIRSTKLEDSAMYFCASSAGTGNYGYTFGSGTRLTVV.

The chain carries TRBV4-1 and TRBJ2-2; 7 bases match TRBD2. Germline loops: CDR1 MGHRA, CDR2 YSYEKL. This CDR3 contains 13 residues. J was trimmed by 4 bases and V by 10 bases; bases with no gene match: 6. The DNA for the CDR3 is TGCGCCACCTCGCGGGAGATCACCGGGGAGCTGTTTTTT. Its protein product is CATSREITGELFF.

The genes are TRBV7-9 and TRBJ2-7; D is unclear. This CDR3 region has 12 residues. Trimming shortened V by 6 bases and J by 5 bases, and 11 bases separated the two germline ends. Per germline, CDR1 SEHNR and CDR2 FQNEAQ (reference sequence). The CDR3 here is CASRDATDEQYF. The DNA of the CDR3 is TGTGCCAGCAGGGACGCTACGGACGAGCAGTACTTC.

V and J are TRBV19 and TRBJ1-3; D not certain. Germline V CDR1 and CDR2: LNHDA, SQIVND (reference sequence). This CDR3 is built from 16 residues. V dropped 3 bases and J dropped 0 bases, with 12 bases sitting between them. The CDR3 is CASSIDGRVSGNTIYF. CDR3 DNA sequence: TGTGCCAGTAGTATTGACGGGAGAGTCTCTGGAAACACCATATATTTT.

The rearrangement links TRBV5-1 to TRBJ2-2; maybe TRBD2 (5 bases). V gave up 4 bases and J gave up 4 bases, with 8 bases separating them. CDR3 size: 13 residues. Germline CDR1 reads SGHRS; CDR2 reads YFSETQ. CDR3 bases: TGCGCCAGCAGCGTGGACTTCACCGGGGAGCTGTTTTTT. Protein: CASSVDFTGELFF.

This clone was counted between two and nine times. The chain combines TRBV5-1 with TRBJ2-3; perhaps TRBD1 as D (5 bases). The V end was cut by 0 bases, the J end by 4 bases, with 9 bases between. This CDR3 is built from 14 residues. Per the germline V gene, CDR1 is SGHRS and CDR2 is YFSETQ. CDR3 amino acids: CASSLAQQADTQYF. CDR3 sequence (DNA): TGCGCCAGCAGCTTGGCCCAACAGGCAGATACGCAGTATTTT.

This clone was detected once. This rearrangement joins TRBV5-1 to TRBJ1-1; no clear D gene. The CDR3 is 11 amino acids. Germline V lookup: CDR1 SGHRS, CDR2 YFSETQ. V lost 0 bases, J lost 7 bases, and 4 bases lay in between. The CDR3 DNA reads TGCGCCAGCAGCTTGGGCTATGAAGCTTTCTTT. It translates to CASSLGYEAFF.

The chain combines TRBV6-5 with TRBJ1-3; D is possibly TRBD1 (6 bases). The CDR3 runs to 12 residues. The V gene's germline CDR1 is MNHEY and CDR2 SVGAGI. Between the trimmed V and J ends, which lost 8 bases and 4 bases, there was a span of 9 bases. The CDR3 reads CASRQGGNTIYF. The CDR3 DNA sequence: TGTGCCAGCCGGCAGGGGGGAAACACCATATATTTT.

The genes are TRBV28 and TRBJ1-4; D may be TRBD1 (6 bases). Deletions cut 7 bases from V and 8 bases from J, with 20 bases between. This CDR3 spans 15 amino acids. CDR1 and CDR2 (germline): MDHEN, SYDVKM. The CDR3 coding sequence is TGTGCCAGCAATTCCGGGGGCGCTTGGGGGGAAAAACTGTTTTTT. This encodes CASNSGGAWGEKLFF.

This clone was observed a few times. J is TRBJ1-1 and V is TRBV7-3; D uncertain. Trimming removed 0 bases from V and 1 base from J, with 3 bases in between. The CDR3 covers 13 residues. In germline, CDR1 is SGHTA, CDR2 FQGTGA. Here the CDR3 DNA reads TGTGCCAGCAGCTTAACACAGAACACTGAAGCTTTCTTT. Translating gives CASSLTQNTEAFF.